These 9 T cell receptor beta chains were all obtained from the same sample, sequenced in a study of technical replicates of blood from a handful of donors. Sequencing used immunoSEQ multiplex PCR; TCRdb keeps in-frame clones, though not all of them. The sample has tens of thousands of clones, approximately 96% seen once. Sequencing input: T cells isolated from PBMCs. The source is a human donor in good health.

V and J are TRBV4-1 and TRBJ2-3; 8 bases map to TRBD2. V was clipped by 2 bases and J by 2 bases; unmatched bases: 12. There are 18 residues in the CDR3. In germline, CDR1 is MGHRA, CDR2 YSYEKL. This CDR3 reads CASSQLRQREMNTDTQYF. For the CDR3, the DNA is TGCGCCAGCAGCCAACTCCGGCAGCGGGAGATGAACACAGATACGCAGTATTTT.

The rearrangement joins TRBV9 to TRBJ2-7; possibly TRBD1 for D (6 bases). The length of the CDR3 is 14 residues. CDR1 is SGDLS and CDR2 is YYNGEE in the germline V gene. Between the trimmed V and J ends, which lost 0 bases and 4 bases, there was a span of 11 bases. CDR3 DNA: TGTGCCAGCAGCGTAGAAGGCAGGGGATACGAGCAGTACTTC. Its translation: CASSVEGRGYEQYF. The full variable domain, its missing parts supplied by reference TRBV9 and TRBJ2-7, is DSGVTQTPKHLITATGQRVTLRCSPRSGDLSVYWYQQSLDQGLQFLIQYYNGEERAKGNILERFSAQQFPDLHSELNLSSLELGDSALYFCASSVEGRGYEQYFGPGTRLTVT.

This clone was seen a few times. CDR3 DNA sequence: TGTGCCAGCAGTCGGCAGGGGAAAGGTGGCTACACCTTC. This gives the protein CASSRQGKGGYTF. The genes are TRBV6-5 and TRBJ1-2; a possible D gene is TRBD1 (6 bases). The CDR3 is 13 amino acids. V was shortened by 5 bases and J by 7 bases, with 14 bases between the two germline ends. CDR1 and CDR2 from the germline V gene are MNHEY and SVGAGI.

The chain has TRBV25-1 and TRBJ1-1; TRBD1 might be the D (5 bases). V lost 6 bases, J lost 1 base, and 9 bases lay in between. The CDR3 is 13 amino acids. Germline CDR1 MGHDK, CDR2 SYGVNS. The CDR3 loop reads CASRLTENTEAFF. In DNA, the CDR3 is TGTGCCAGCAGGCTGACAGAGAACACTGAAGCTTTCTTT.

The rearrangement joins TRBV30 to TRBJ1-6; a weak D match, TRBD1 (5 bases). Looked up from germline, CDR1 is GTSNPN and CDR2 is SVGIG (reference sequence). Between the trimmed V and J ends, which lost 0 bases and 5 bases, there was a span of 11 bases. The CDR3 contains 15 residues. CDR3 nucleotide sequence: TGTGCCTGGAGTGTCCAGGGTTGGAATAATTCACCCCTCCACTTT. It is translated as CAWSVQGWNNSPLHF.

The chain uses TRBV6-1 and TRBJ1-5; 9 bases fit TRBD1. The germline V gene encodes CDR1 MNHNS and CDR2 SASEGT. After removal of 1 base from V and 6 bases from J, the junction contained 4 bases not matched to a gene. This CDR3 has 15 amino acids. The CDR3: CASSEVGTGLQPQHF. For the CDR3, the DNA is TGTGCCAGCAGTGAAGTGGGGACAGGGCTTCAGCCCCAGCATTTT.

The rearrangement uses TRBV9 and TRBJ2-5; D is unresolved. Germline assignment: CDR1 SGDLS and CDR2 YYNGEE. Deletions cut 0 bases from V and 3 bases from J, with 9 bases between. CDR3 length: 14 amino acids. This chain's CDR3 is CASSVDWSEETQYF. CDR3 bases: TGTGCCAGCAGCGTAGACTGGAGCGAAGAGACCCAGTACTTC.

The rearrangement uses TRBV28 and TRBJ1-4; weak D call: TRBD1 (6 bases). The CDR3 sequence is 19 residues long. CDR1 is MDHEN and CDR2 is SYDVKM in the germline V gene. Trimming cost V 6 bases and J 0 bases, with 23 bases left between them. The CDR3: CASSLQDRLKIATNEKLFF. The CDR3 nucleotides are TGTGCCAGCAGCCTACAGGACAGACTTAAAATAGCAACTAATGAAAAACTGTTTTTT.

V usage is TRBV6-5 and J usage is TRBJ1-2; D may be TRBD1 (5 bases). The V gene's germline CDR1 is MNHEY and CDR2 SVGAGI. With 0 bases removed from V and 5 bases from J, the gap between germline ends came to 16 bases. The CDR3 sequence is 16 residues long. CDR3: CASSYSAQGLGYGYTF. CDR3 DNA sequence: TGTGCCAGCAGTTACTCCGCCCAGGGCTTGGGGTATGGCTACACCTTC.